This entry features one TCR beta chain sequence. Germline V gene data show CDR1 as SGDLS and CDR2 as YYNGEE. The CDR3 is 14 residues long. Trimming pared 4 bases from V and 5 bases from J, leaving 15 bases between. This entry comes from a study of regulatory T cells. The PCR used 52 TRBV and 13 TRBJ primers. Method: immunoSEQ multiplex PCR; TCRdb's copy keeps in-frame clones and lacks some. Counted here are roughly 15,000 clones, roughly 90% occurring once; the ten biggest clones make up around 30%. Source material: CD8+ T cells sorted from blood. This TCR derives from a person in their late teens or twenties with CD3G deficiency. V and J are TRBV9 and TRBJ2-5; D is undetermined. The CDR3: CASSSSQSGETQYF. CDR3 bases: TGTGCCAGCAGCTCCAGCCAATCGGGCGAGACCCAGTACTTC.